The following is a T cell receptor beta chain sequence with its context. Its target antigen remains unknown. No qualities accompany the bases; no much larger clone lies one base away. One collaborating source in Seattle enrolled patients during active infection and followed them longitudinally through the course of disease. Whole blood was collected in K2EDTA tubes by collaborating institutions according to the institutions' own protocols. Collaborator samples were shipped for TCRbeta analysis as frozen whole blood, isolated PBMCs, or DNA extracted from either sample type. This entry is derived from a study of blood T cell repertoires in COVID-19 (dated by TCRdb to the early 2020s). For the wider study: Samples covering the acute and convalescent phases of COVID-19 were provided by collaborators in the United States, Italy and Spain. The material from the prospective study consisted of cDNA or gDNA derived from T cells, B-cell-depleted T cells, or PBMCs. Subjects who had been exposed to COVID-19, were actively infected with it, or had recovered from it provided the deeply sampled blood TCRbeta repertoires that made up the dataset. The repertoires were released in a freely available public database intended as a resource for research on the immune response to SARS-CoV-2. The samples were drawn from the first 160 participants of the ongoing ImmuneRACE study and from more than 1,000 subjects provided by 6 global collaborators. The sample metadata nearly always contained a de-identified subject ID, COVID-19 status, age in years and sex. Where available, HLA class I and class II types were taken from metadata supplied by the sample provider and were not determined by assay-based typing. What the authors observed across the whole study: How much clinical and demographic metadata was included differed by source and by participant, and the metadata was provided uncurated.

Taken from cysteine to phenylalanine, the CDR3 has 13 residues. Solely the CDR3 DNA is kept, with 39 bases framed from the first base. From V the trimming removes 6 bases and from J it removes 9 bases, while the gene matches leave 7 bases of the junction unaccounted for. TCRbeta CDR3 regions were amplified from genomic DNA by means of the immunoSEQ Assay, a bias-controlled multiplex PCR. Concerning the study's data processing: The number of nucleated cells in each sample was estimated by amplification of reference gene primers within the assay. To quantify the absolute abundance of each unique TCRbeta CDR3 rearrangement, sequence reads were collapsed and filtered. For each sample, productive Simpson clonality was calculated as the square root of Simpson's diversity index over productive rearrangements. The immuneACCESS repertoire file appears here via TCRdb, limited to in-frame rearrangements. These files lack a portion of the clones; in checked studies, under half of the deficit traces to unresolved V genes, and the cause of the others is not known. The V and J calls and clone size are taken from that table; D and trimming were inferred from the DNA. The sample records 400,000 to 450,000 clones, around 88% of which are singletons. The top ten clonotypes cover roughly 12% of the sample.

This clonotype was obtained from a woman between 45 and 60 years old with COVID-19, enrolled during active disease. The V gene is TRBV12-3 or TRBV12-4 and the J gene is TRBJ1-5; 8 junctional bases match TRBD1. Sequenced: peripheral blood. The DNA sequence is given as TGTGCCAGCAGACAGGGGGGCAAGGGGCCCCAGCATTTT. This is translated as CASRQGGKGPQHF.